These T cell receptor beta chains were read from a single sample in a study of blood T cell repertoires in COVID-19. Profiling relied on immunoSEQ multiplex PCR, and the TCRdb table lists in-frame clones only, not all of them. The data hold fewer than 650,000 clones, with roughly nine tenths observed a single time. The sequenced sample was peripheral blood. The receptors originated from a woman in her fifties or sixties with COVID-19, enrolled during active disease. The conserved cysteine and the conserved F or W are not part of the CDR3 here. Each record gives: V gene, J gene, CDR3 protein.

>TRBV7-9|TRBJ1-5
ASSLYRGQGNQPQH
>TRBV28|TRBJ2-2
ASSFLDSPNTGELF
>TRBV15|TRBJ2-7
ATSNMRDSYYEQY
>TRBV29-1|TRBJ2-6
SVEQGSNVLT
>TRBV19|TRBJ1-2
ASSQQRTGYT
>TRBV4-1|TRBJ2-5
ASSQDPFETQY
>TRBV27|TRBJ2-7
ASSRRRLLAYEQY
>TRBV2|TRBJ1-4
ASNDGQGGEKLF
>TRBV3-1/TRBV3-2|TRBJ2-7
ASSPGQGAWEQY
>TRBV5-4|TRBJ2-7
ASSLEVGRVESYEQY
>TRBV9|TRBJ2-7
ASSVDGTVAYEQY
>TRBV7-6|TRBJ1-5
ASSPSTGGTDSNQPQH
>TRBV5-1|TRBJ2-1
ASSLEFTQSYNEQF
>TRBV5-1|TRBJ1-2
ASSLAAGSGPYYGYT
>TRBV6-4|TRBJ1-5
ASSTDRDQPQH
>TRBV5-1|TRBJ2-3
ASSPEGQGQDTQY
>TRBV28|TRBJ2-3
ASVSGGRGDTQY
>TRBV10-1|TRBJ1-5
ASSDVPGQPQH
>TRBV4-2|TRBJ2-4
ASSRDRGSGANIQY
>TRBV2|TRBJ2-1
ASSRDRNNEQF
>TRBV9|TRBJ1-4
ASSPGGTVYEKLF
>TRBV2|TRBJ1-1
ASSLGGQGRTEAF
>TRBV5-5|TRBJ2-3
ASSLDGGGTDTQY
>TRBV7-3|TRBJ1-1
ASSSSRDSEAF
>TRBV6-5|TRBJ2-7
ASSQIHYEQY
>TRBV19|TRBJ1-1
ASTPRDRGHTEAF
>TRBV12-3/TRBV12-4|TRBJ1-2
ASSLGLARGYT
>TRBV14|TRBJ2-3
ASSPNPGGTSTDTQY
>TRBV12-3/TRBV12-4|TRBJ1-5
ASSLRQGAPQH
>TRBV30|TRBJ1-2
AWTNPGQGYGYT
>TRBV28|TRBJ2-3
ASSPLEGTDTQY
>TRBV4-2|TRBJ1-5
ASSQEGDSNQPQH
>TRBV3-1/TRBV3-2|TRBJ2-3
ASSPFEPGVDTQY
>TRBV6-1|TRBJ1-2
ASSDPRRGYGYT
>TRBV24-1|TRBJ2-5
ATSDPPGQGMLWETQY
>TRBV19|TRBJ1-1
ASSSNDGRADYTEAF
>TRBV2|TRBJ1-1
ASRPDSNTEAF
>TRBV6-5|TRBJ1-1
ASSYLGQGLGTEAF
>TRBV27|TRBJ1-4
ASSLSGPNEKLF
>TRBV6-5|TRBJ1-2
ASVHRAPAYGYT
>TRBV5-6|TRBJ1-2
ASSLDRDYGYT
>TRBV29-1|TRBJ1-1
SVATVAGTEAF
>TRBV7-6|TRBJ1-5
ASSQRPRGSNQPQH
>TRBV28|TRBJ2-7
ASSSSSAGGPYEQY
>TRBV12-3/TRBV12-4|TRBJ1-2
ASSLGLYGYT
>TRBV2|TRBJ2-7
ASSEGRAPY
>TRBV6-6|TRBJ2-5
ASSTDFMETQY
>TRBV2|TRBJ2-1
ASMRQGAGNEQF
>TRBV20-1|TRBJ2-3
SARLTDTQY
>TRBV5-1|TRBJ1-1
ASSSQGIQGTEAF